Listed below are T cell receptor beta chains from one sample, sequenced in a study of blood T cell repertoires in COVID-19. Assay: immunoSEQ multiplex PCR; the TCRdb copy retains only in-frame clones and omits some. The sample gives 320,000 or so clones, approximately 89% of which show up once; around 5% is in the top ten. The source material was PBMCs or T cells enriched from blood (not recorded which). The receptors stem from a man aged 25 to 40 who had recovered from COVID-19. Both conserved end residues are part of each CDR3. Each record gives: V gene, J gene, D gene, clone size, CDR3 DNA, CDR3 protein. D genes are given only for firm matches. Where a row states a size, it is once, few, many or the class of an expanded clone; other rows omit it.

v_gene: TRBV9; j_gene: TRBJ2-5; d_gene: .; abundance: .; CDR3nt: TGTGCCAGCAGCGGCGGGACTCTTGTGGGGGAGACCCAGTACTTC; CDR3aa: CASSGGTLVGETQYF
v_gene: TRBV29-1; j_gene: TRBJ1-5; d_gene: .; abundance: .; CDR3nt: TGCAGCGTTGAAGGTGAGGGTCAGCCCCAGCATTTT; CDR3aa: CSVEGEGQPQHF
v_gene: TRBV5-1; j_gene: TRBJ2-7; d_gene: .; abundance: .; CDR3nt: TGCGCCAGCAGCTTGTCGGGACACCAATACGAGCAGTACTTC; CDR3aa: CASSLSGHQYEQYF
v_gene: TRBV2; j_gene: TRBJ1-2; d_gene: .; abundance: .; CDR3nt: TGTGCCAGCATTTTACAGGGAGACTATGGCTACACCTTC; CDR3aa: CASILQGDYGYTF
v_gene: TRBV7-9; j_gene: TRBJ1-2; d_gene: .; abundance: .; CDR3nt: TGTGCCAGCAGCTTAGGGACATCCTTCCCCTATGGCTACACCTTC; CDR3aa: CASSLGTSFPYGYTF
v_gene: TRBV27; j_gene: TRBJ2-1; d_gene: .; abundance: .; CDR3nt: TGTGCCAGCAGCCTGGACGGGAGCTCCTACAATGAGCAGTTCTTC; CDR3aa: CASSLDGSSYNEQFF
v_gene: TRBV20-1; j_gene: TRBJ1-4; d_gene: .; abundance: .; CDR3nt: TGCAGTGCTATTGACAGGAACCAAGTTGCAACTAATGAAAAACTGTTTTTT; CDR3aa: CSAIDRNQVATNEKLFF
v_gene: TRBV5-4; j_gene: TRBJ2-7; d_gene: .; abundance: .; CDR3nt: TGTGCCAGCAGCATGAGGGACTTCTCCTACGAGCAGTACTTC; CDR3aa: CASSMRDFSYEQYF
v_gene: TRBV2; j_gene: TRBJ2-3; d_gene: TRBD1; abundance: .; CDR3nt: TGTGCCAGCAGGATCTACGGGACAGCCGGCACAGATACGCAGTATTTT; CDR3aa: CASRIYGTAGTDTQYF
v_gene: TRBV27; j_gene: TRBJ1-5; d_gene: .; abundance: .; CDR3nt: TGTGCCAGCAGTTTAGAATGGAGGGGCCAGCCCCAGCATTTT; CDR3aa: CASSLEWRGQPQHF
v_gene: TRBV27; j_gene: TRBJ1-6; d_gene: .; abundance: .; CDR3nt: TGTGCCAGCAGTTTTTTGCGGCCCAGCTCCTATAATTCACCCCTCCACTTT; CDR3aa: CASSFLRPSSYNSPLHF
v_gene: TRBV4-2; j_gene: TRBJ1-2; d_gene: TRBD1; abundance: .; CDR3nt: TGTGCCAGCAGCCAAATTGGAACCGGGACAGCTTATGGCTACACCTTC; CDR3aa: CASSQIGTGTAYGYTF
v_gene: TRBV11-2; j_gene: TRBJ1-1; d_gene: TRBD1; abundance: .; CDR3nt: TGTGCCAGCAGCTTAGACAGGGGGCGAGGAACTGAAGCTTTCTTT; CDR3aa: CASSLDRGRGTEAFF
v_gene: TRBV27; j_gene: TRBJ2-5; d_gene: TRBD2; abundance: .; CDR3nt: TGTGCCAGCAGTTTAGGACTAGTTGGGCAAGAGACCCAGTACTTC; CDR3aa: CASSLGLVGQETQYF
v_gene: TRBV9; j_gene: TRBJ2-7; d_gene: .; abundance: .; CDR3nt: TGTGCCAGCAGCCCCGGGGTGGGGGAGCAGTACTTC; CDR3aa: CASSPGVGEQYF
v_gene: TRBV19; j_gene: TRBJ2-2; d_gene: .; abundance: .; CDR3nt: TGTGCCAGTAGTATAAGAAACTATGTGAACACCGGGGAGCTGTTTTTT; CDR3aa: CASSIRNYVNTGELFF
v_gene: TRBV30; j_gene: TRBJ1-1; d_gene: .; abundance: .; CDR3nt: TGTGCCTGCCTAGGGGGAGGGCGGACTGAAGCTTTCTTT; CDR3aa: CACLGGGRTEAFF
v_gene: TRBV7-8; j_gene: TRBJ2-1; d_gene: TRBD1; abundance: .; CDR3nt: TGTGCCAGCAGCTTAGGGAGGAGAGGGACAGGGGCCGTTAACAATGAGCAGTTCTTC; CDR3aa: CASSLGRRGTGAVNNEQFF
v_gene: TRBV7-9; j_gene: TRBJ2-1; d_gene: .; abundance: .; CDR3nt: TGTGCCAGCAATACTCACGACAGAAGCAATGAGCAGTTCTTC; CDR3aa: CASNTHDRSNEQFF
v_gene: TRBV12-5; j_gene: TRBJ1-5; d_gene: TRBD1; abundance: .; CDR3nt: TGTGCTAGTGGTTTGTCCGACAGGGGGCTACCCGGAGGCAATCAGCCCCAGCATTTT; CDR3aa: CASGLSDRGLPGGNQPQHF
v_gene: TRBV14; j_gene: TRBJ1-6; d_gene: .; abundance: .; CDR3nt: TGTGCCAGCACCGGGGGGAATAATTCACCCCTCCACTTT; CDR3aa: CASTGGNNSPLHF
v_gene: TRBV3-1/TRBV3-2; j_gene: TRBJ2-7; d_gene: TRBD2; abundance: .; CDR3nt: TGTGCCAGCAGCCCCCAGGATTATGTTGGACTAGCGGGCTCCTACGAGCAGTACTTC; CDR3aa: CASSPQDYVGLAGSYEQYF
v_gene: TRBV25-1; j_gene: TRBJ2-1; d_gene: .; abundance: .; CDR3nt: TGTGCCAGCAGGTTACCGGGAGCACACAATGAGCAGTTCTTC; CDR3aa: CASRLPGAHNEQFF
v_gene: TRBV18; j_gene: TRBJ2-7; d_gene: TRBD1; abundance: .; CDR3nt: TGTGCCAGCTCGGGGACAGGGGTTGAGCAGTACTTC; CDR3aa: CASSGTGVEQYF
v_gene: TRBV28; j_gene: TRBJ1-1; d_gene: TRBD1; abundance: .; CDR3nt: TGTGCCAGCAGCCGGACAGGGGGGGCCACTGAAGCTTTCTTT; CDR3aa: CASSRTGGATEAFF
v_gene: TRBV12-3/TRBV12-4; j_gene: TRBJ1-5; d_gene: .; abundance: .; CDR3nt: TGTGCCAGCAGTGGAGGGGGCAATCAGCCCCAGCATTTT; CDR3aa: CASSGGGNQPQHF
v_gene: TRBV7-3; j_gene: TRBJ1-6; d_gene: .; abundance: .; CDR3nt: TGTGCCAGCAGCTTAGCTATTAATTCACCCCTCCACTTT; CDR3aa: CASSLAINSPLHF
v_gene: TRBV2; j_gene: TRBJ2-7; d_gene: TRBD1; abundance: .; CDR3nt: TGTGCCAGCTGTACGGGACAGGGAAGCTACGAGCAGTACTTC; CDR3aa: CASCTGQGSYEQYF
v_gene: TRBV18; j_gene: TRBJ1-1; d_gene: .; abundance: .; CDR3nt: TGTGCCAGCTTAGCGGCCGGGAACACTGAAGCTTTCTTT; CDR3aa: CASLAAGNTEAFF
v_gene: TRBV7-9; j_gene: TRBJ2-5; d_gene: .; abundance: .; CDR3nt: TGTGCCAGCAGCTTAGTGGGGCAGGGCCAAGAGACCCAGTACTTC; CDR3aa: CASSLVGQGQETQYF
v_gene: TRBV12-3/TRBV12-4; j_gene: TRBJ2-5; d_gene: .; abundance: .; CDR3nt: TGTGCCAGCAGTTTGGACTGGTGGGAGACCCAGTACTTC; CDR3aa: CASSLDWWETQYF
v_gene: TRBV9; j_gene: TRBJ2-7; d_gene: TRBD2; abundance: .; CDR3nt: TGTGCCAGCAGCACGAGTAGCGGGGGGCCCTCCTACGAGCAGTACTTC; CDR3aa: CASSTSSGGPSYEQYF
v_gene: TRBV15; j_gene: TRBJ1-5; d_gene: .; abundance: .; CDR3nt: TGTGCCACCAGCAGAGGAGACAGAGAAGGCTATCAGCCCCAGCATTTT; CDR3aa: CATSRGDREGYQPQHF
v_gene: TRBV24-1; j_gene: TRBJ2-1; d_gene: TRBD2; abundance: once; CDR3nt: TGTGCCACCAGTGATTTTGGGACTAGTAATGAGCAGTTCTTC; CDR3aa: CATSDFGTSNEQFF
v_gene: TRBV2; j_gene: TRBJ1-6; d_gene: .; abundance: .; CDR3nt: TGTGCCAGCCTTGGGCCGAGCTCCTATAATTCACCCCTCCACTTT; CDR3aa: CASLGPSSYNSPLHF
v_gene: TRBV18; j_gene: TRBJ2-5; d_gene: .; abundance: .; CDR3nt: TGTGCCAGCTCACCACCGCCGGTAGAGACCCAGTACTTC; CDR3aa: CASSPPPVETQYF
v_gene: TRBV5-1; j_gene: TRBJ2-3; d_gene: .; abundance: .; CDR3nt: TGCGCCAGCAGCGTAACAGGGTTGGTAAGCACAGATACGCAGTATTTT; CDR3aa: CASSVTGLVSTDTQYF
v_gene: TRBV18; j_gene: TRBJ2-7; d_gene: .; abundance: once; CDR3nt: TGTGCCAGCTCACCTACAATGGGAGAGGAGCAGTACTTC; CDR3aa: CASSPTMGEEQYF
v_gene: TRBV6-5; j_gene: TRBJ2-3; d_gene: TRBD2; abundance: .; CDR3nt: TGTGCCAGCAGTATTGGACTAGCGGGGGCAGATACGCAGTATTTT; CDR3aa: CASSIGLAGADTQYF
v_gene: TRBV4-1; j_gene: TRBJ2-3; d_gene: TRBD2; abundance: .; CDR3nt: TGCGCCAGCAGCCTACTAGCGGGGGGCGCGATTCAAGCAGATACGCAGTATTTT; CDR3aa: CASSLLAGGAIQADTQYF
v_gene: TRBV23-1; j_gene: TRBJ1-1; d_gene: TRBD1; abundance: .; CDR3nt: TGCGCCAGCAGTCAATCGAGGACAGGGCCTGAAGCTTTCTTT; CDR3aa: CASSQSRTGPEAFF
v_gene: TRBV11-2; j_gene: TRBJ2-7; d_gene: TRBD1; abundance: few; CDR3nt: TGTGCCAGCAGCTTACACCGGGACAGGCGACCCTACGAGCAGTACTTC; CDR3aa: CASSLHRDRRPYEQYF
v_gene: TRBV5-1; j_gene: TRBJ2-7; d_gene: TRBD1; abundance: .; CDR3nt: TGCGCCAGCAGCTTGGACCAGGACAGGGAGGACGAGCAGTACTTC; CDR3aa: CASSLDQDREDEQYF
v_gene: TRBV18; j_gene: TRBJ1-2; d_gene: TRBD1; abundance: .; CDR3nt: TGTGCCAGCTCATTCGACAGGGATGGCTATGGCTACACCTTC; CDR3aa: CASSFDRDGYGYTF
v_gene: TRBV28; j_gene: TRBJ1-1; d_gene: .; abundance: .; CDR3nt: TGTGCCAGCAGTTCCCCCCCGGGGAACACTGAAGCTTTCTTT; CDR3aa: CASSSPPGNTEAFF
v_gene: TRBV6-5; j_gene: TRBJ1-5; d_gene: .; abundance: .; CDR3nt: TGTGCCAGCAGGGTTAGTCAGGGTGGGAATCAGCCCCAGCATTTT; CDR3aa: CASRVSQGGNQPQHF
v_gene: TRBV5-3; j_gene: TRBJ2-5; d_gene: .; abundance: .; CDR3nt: TGTGCCAGAAGCTTGGGCTACCCGAACGCTGCCCAAGAAGAGACCCAGTACTTC; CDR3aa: CARSLGYPNAAQEETQYF
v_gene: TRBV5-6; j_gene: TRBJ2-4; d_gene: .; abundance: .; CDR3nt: TGTGCCAGCAGCTTGGCAGGTGACCTAGCCAAAAACATTCAGTACTTC; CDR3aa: CASSLAGDLAKNIQYF
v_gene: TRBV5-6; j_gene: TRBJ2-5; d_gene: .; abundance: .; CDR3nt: TGTGCCAGCAGCTTGGTCGGGCAAGAGACCCAGTACTTC; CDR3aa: CASSLVGQETQYF
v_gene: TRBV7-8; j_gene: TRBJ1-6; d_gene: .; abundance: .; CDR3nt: TGTGCCAGCAGCCAGAGGTATAATTCACCCCTCCACTTT; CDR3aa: CASSQRYNSPLHF
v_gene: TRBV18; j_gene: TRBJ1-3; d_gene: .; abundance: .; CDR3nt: TGTGCCAGCTCACCGATAACAGGGCCCTACTCTGGAAACACCATATATTTT; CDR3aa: CASSPITGPYSGNTIYF
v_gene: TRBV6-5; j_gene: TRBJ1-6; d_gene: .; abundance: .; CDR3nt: TGTGCCAGCAGCGCGACTGGGGAGGGGTCATCCCTCCACTTT; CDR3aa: CASSATGEGSSLHF
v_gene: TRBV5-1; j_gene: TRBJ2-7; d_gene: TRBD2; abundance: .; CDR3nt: TGCGCCAGCAGCCCCGGAGGCCGGGGGGGGTTATACGAGCAGTACTTC; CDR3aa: CASSPGGRGGLYEQYF
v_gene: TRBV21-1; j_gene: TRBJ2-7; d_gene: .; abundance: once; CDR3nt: TGTGCCAGCAGCAGATTAGACAAGGGGGCAGGGGAGCAGTACTTC; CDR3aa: CASSRLDKGAGEQYF
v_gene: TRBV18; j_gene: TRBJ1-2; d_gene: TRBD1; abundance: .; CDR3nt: TGTGCCAGCTCACCCACGGGACAGGTGGTCTATGGCTACACCTTC; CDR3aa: CASSPTGQVVYGYTF
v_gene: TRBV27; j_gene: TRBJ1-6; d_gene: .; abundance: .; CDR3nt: TGTGCCAGCAGTCTTCCAGGTGGTAATTCACCCCTCCACTTT; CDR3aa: CASSLPGGNSPLHF
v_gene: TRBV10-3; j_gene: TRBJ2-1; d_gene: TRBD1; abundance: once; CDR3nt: TGTGCCATCGCCTTTAGGACAGGGTCCTACAATGAGCAGTTCTTC; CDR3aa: CAIAFRTGSYNEQFF
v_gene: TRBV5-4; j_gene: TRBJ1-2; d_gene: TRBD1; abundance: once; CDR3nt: TGTGCCAGCAGCAAAGACAGGGCCTATGGCTACACCTTC; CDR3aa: CASSKDRAYGYTF
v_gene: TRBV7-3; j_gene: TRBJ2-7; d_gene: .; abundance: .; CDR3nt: TGTGCCAGCAGCTTTGGGGGGTTCAACGAGCAGTACTTC; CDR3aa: CASSFGGFNEQYF
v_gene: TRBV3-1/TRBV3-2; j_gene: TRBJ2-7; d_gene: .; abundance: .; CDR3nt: TGTGCCAGCAGCCAAGTGCAGGGCTACGAGCAGTACTTC; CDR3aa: CASSQVQGYEQYF